The clone carrying this T cell receptor (beta chain) occurred a few times. The antigen is unknown. Treatment: oral pan-JAK inhibitor, 5-10 mg twice daily. In alopecia areata patients, both lesional scalp punch biopsies and peripheral blood were collected. V was cut by 5 bases and J by 7 bases, with 21 bases left in between. The CDR3 is 15 residues long. From germline, CDR1 is MDHEN and CDR2 SYDVKM. The source of the sample is a study of CD8+ T cells in alopecia areata. Findings and limits, study-wide: Many expanded lesional clones stayed in scalp and blood while on tofacitinib.

cDNA serving as the sequencing template came from extracted, reverse transcribed RNA. This table comes from immunoSEQ multiplex PCR, and its TCRdb copy is limited to in-frame clones, with some not included. The sample consists of about 120,000 clones, under 65% of them appearing once. The chain is built from TRBV28 and TRBJ2-7; a possible D gene is TRBD2 (5 bases). This specimen consisted of CD4+ T cells sorted from blood, obtained at week 4, from a patient treated with tofacitinib. This receptor was obtained from a human donor with alopecia areata. The CDR3 here is CASSQTRSPPGEQYF. The CDR3 DNA is TGTGCCAGCAGTCAGACCAGGTCACCCCCGGGGGAGCAGTACTTC.